This T cell receptor beta chain is drawn from a study of cytomegalovirus exposure and HLA in healthy donors. As for the study in general: Tens of millions of unique TCRs, all from HLA-typed donors, were included in an early release of the data. Findings of the study overall: Associated with cytomegalovirus, according to the listing, were around 170 TCR beta chains. Equally common other TCR beta chains were less clonally expanded than HLA-associated ones, a later analysis found.

V was pared by 4 bases and J by 5 bases, with 6 bases of the junction left unmatched. Germline V CDR1 and CDR2: SGHRS, YFSETQ. The CDR3 has 14 amino acids. A remark on this clone: No antigen is known for it.

PCR used 60 Vbeta primers and 13 Jbeta primers. Per the original data handling: In a later analysis, the count reached some 75 million unique TCR beta chains, with roughly 11 million shared. The method was immunoSEQ multiplex PCR; TCRdb's version includes in-frame clones alone and lacks a portion of them. The V and J calls and clone size were taken over from that table, and D and trimming were inferred from the DNA. This sample has some 140,000 clones; about 76% occur once, and the top ten carry over 3%. This TCR was sampled from a female donor in good health and CMV-seronegative. The sequenced sample was PBMCs. The V call is TRBV5-1, the J call TRBJ2-5; the match to TRBD1 covers 9 bases. The CDR3: CASSKGTGHETQYF. In DNA form, the CDR3 reads TGCGCCAGCAGCAAGGGGACAGGGCACGAGACCCAGTACTTC.